This T cell receptor beta chain was captured in a study of T cell responses to AZD1222 COVID-19 vaccine. Data came from immunoSEQ multiplex PCR; TCRdb stores just in-frame clones and leaves some out. The sample has over 110,000 clones; 93% are singletons. Here the sequenced sample was peripheral blood, taken on day 0 of AZD1222 vaccination. This receptor was obtained from an adult in good health.

This chain's CDR3 is CASSDRGNYGYTF. DNA for the CDR3: TGTGCCAGCAGCGACAGGGGAAACTATGGCTACACCTTC. V usage is TRBV9 and J usage is TRBJ1-2, with 7 nucleotides matching TRBD1. Looked up from germline, CDR1 is SGDLS and CDR2 is YYNGEE. This CDR3 spans 13 amino acids. Trimming cost V 3 bases and J 2 bases; bases outside gene matches: 1.